This is a list of T cell receptor beta chains from one sample in a study of shared clonotypes between healthy human individuals. Using immunoSEQ multiplex PCR, the repertoire was profiled, and TCRdb retains in-frame clones only, with some absent. The table lists about 2.1 million clones, just over 90% of them singletons, with more than 1.5% in the top ten. The sample consisted of naive CD8+ T cells from PBMCs. These receptor sequences come from a man between 18 and 35 years old in good health. Some clones in this sample may be carry-over from other donors' samples. The CDR3 runs from the conserved cysteine through the conserved F or W. Fields, in order: J gene, D gene, V gene, clone size, CDR3 protein, CDR3 DNA. D genes are given only for firm matches. Clone size appears in some rows only: once, few, many, or a class for an expanded clone.

j_call: TRBJ2-5
d_call: NA
v_call: TRBV7-7
clone_size: once
cdr3_aa: CASSLVGIEETQYF
cdr3_nt: TGTGCCAGCAGCCTGGTAGGGATAGAAGAGACCCAGTACTTC

j_call: TRBJ2-2
d_call: NA
v_call: TRBV19
clone_size: NA
cdr3_aa: CAIVVEAGELFF
cdr3_nt: TGTGCCATCGTGGTGGAAGCCGGGGAGCTGTTTTTT

j_call: TRBJ2-7
d_call: NA
v_call: TRBV13
clone_size: NA
cdr3_aa: CASSQVGGSYEQYF
cdr3_nt: TGTGCCAGCAGCCAAGTAGGTGGGAGCTACGAGCAGTACTTC

j_call: TRBJ2-2
d_call: TRBD2
v_call: TRBV9
clone_size: NA
cdr3_aa: CASKSGGTGELFF
cdr3_nt: TGTGCCAGCAAGTCGGGGGGCACCGGGGAGCTGTTTTTT

j_call: TRBJ2-6
d_call: NA
v_call: TRBV9
clone_size: NA
cdr3_aa: CASSPLGRTRANVLTF
cdr3_nt: TGTGCCAGCAGCCCACTCGGGCGGACCCGGGCCAACGTCCTGACTTTC

j_call: TRBJ2-7
d_call: TRBD2
v_call: TRBV5-1
clone_size: NA
cdr3_aa: CASTPGGVEEQYF
cdr3_nt: TGCGCCAGCACCCCGGGGGGGGTGGAGGAGCAGTACTTC

j_call: TRBJ2-1
d_call: TRBD2
v_call: TRBV6-1
clone_size: NA
cdr3_aa: CASRQRLADNEQFF
cdr3_nt: TGTGCCAGCAGGCAGAGACTAGCGGATAATGAGCAGTTCTTC

j_call: TRBJ2-1
d_call: TRBD2
v_call: TRBV19
clone_size: NA
cdr3_aa: CASSIVGGRAYNEQFF
cdr3_nt: TGTGCCAGTAGTATAGTCGGCGGGAGGGCCTACAATGAGCAGTTCTTC

j_call: TRBJ1-4
d_call: NA
v_call: TRBV14
clone_size: NA
cdr3_aa: CASSQDGAGRKKLFF
cdr3_nt: TGTGCCAGCAGCCAAGATGGGGCGGGCAGGAAGAAACTGTTTTTT

j_call: TRBJ1-1
d_call: NA
v_call: TRBV21-1
clone_size: NA
cdr3_aa: CASSQGGRGNTEAFF
cdr3_nt: TGTGCCAGCAGCCAGGGGGGACGCGGGAACACTGAAGCTTTCTTT

j_call: TRBJ2-1
d_call: TRBD2
v_call: TRBV7-2
clone_size: NA
cdr3_aa: CASSSRTSGATYNEQFF
cdr3_nt: TGTGCCAGCAGCTCGAGAACTAGCGGAGCCACCTACAATGAGCAGTTCTTC

j_call: TRBJ2-7
d_call: NA
v_call: TRBV7-9
clone_size: NA
cdr3_aa: CASSLPLGYEQYF
cdr3_nt: TGTGCCAGCAGCTTACCTCTTGGTTACGAGCAGTACTTC

j_call: TRBJ2-5
d_call: TRBD1
v_call: TRBV19
clone_size: NA
cdr3_aa: CASSPRDSKQETQYF
cdr3_nt: TGTGCCAGTAGTCCCAGGGACAGCAAGCAAGAGACCCAGTACTTC

j_call: TRBJ1-4
d_call: NA
v_call: TRBV19
clone_size: NA
cdr3_aa: CATQWENNEKLFF
cdr3_nt: TGTGCCACCCAATGGGAGAATAATGAAAAACTGTTTTTT

j_call: TRBJ1-4
d_call: NA
v_call: TRBV27
clone_size: NA
cdr3_aa: CASSQISTNEKLFF
cdr3_nt: TGTGCCAGCAGTCAGATTTCAACTAATGAAAAACTGTTTTTT